This T cell receptor beta chain came from a study of shared clonotypes between healthy human individuals. For the study at large: Sampling drew on donors who were a couple of women and a few men aged 18 to 49. Study-wide points: Generally, naive subsets came out with larger estimated richness than memory subsets. The generation probabilities recorded for non-shared clonotypes fell below those of clonotypes shared by all four donors. Shared clonotypes: roughly 4.5% naive CD4, roughly 4% naive CD8, 2.3% memory CD4, 0.4% to 0.5% memory CD8.

The CDR3 runs 14 residues. The J segment lost 7 bases and the V segment lost 3 bases, leaving 5 bases of the junction unmatched. Germline lookup yields CDR1 MDHEN and CDR2 SYDVKM. Profiling relied on immunoSEQ multiplex PCR, and the TCRdb table lists in-frame clones only, not all of them. The data contain around 2,100,000 clones, about 95% of them seen just once; the ten biggest clones take up around 1.2%. Naive CD8 populations comprised CD45RO-negative cells positively selected for CCR7, excluding terminally differentiated effector memory CD45RA+ cells. As regards this clone: Its antigen is as yet unknown.

Sequences were obtained from naive CD8+ T cells sorted from blood. The TCR was taken from a young man in good health. The rearrangement links TRBV28 to TRBJ2-1, with 8 bases identical to TRBD2. CDR3 amino acids: CASSFIAGKNEQFF. In DNA, the CDR3 is TGTGCCAGCAGTTTTATAGCGGGAAAAAATGAGCAGTTCTTC. Combining the CDR3 with reference TRBV28 and TRBJ2-1 gives the whole variable domain DVKVTQSSRYLVKRTGEKVFLECVQDMDHENMFWYRQDPGLGLRLIYFSYDVKMKEKGDIPEGYSVSREKKERFSLILESASTNQTSMYLCASSFIAGKNEQFFGPGTRLTVL.